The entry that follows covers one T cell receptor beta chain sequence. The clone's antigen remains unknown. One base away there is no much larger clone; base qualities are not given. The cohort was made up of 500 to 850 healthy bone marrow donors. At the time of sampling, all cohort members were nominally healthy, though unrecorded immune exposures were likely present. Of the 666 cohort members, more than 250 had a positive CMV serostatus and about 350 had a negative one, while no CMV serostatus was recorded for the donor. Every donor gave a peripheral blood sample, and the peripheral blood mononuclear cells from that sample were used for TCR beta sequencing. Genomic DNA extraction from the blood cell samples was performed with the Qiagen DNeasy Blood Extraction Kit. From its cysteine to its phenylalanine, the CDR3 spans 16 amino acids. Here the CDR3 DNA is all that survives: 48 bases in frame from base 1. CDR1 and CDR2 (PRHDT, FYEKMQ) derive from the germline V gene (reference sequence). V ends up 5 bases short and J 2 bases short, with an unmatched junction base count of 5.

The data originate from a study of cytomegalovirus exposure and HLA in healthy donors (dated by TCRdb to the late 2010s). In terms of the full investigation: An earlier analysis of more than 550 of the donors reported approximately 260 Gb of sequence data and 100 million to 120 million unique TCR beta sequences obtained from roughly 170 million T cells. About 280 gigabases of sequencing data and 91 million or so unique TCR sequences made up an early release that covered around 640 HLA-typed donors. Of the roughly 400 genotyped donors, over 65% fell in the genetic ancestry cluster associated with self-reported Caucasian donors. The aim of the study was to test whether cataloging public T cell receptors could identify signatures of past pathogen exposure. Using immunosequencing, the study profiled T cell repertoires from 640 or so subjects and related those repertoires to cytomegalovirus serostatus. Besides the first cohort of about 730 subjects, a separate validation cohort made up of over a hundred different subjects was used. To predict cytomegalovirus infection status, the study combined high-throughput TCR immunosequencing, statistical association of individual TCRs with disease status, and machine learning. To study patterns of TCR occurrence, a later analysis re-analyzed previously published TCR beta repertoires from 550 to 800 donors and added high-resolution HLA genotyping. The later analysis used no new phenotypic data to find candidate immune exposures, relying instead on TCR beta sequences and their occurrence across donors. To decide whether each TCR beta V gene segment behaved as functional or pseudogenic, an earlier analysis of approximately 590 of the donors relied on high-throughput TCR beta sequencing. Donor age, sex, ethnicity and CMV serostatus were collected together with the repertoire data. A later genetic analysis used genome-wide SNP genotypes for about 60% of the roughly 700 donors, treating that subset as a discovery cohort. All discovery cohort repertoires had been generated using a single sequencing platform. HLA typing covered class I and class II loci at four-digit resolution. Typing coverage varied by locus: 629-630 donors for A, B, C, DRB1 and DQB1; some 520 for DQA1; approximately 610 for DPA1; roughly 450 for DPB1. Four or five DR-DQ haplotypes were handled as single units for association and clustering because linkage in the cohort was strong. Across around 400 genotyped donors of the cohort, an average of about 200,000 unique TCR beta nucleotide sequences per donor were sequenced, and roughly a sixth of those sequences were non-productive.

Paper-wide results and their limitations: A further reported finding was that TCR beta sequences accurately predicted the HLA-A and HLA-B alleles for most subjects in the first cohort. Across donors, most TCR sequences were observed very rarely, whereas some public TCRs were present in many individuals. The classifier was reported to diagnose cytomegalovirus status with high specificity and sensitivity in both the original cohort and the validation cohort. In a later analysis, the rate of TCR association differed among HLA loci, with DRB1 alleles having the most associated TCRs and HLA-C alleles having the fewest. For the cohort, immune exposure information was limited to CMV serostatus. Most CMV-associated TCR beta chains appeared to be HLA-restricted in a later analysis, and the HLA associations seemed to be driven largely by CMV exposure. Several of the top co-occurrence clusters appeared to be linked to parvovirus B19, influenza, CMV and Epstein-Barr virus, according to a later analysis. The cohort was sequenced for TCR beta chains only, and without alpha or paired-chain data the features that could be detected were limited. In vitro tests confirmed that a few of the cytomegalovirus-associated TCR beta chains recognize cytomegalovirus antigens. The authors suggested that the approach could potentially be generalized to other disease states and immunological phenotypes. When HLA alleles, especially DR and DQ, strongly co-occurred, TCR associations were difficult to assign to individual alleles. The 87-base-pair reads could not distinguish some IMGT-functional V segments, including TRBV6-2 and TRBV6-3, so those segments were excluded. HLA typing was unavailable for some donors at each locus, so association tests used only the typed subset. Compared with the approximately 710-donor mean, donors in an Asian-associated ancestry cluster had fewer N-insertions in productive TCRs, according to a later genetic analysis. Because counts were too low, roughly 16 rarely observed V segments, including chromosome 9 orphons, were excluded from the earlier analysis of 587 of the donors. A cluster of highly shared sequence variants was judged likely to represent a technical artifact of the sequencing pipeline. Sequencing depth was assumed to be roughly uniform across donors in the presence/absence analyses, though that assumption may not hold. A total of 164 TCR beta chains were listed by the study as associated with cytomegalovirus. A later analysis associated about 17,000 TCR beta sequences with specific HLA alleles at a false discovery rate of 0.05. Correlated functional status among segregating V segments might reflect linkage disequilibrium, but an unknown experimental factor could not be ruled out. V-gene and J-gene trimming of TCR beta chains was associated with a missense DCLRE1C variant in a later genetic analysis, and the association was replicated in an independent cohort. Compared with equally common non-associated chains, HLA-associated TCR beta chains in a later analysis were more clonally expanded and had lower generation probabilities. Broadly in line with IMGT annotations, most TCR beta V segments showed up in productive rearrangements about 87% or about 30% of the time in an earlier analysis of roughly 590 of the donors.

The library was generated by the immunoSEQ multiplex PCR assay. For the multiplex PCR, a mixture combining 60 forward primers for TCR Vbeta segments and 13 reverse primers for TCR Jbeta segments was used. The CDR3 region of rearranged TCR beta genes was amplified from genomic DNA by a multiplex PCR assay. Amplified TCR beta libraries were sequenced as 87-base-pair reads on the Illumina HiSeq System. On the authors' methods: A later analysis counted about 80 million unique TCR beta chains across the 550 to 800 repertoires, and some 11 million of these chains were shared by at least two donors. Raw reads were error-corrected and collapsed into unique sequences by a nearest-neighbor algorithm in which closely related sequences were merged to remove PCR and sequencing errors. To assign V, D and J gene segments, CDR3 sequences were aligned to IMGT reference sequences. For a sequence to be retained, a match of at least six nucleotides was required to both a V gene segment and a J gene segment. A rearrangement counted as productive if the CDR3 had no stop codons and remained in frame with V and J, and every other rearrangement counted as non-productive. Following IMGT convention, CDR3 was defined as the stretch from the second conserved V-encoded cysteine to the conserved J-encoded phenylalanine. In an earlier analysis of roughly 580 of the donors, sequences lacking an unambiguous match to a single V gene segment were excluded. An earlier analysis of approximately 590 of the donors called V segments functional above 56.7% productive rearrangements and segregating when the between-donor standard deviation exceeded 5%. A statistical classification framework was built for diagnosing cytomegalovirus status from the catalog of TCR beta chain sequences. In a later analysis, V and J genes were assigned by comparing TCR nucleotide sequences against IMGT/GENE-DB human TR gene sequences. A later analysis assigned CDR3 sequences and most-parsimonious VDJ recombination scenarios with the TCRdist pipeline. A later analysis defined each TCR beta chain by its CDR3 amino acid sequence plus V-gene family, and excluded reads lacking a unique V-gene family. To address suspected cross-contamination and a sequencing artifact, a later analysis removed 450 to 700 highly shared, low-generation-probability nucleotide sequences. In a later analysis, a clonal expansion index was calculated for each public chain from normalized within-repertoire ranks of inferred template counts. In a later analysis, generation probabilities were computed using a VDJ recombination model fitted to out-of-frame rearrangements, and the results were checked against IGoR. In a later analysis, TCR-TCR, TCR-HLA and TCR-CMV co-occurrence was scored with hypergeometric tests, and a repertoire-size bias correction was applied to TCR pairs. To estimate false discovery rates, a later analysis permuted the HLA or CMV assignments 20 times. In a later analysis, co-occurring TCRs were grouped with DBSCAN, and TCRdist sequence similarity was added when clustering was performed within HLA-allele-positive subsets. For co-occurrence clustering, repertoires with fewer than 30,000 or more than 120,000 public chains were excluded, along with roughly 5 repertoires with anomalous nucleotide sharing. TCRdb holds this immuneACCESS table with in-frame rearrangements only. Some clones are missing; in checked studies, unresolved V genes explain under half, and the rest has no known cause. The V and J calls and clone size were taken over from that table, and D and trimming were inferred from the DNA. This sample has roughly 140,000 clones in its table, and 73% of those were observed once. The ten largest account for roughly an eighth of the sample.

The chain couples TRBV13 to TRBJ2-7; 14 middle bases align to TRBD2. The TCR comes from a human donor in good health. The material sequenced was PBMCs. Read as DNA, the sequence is TGTGCCAGCAGCGGGACTAGCGGGAGAGGCACCTACGAGCAGTACTTC. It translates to CASSGTSGRGTYEQYF.